This T cell receptor (beta chain) is drawn from a study of cytomegalovirus exposure and HLA in healthy donors. Study-level background: Of several hundred genotyped donors, roughly 80% clustered with self-reported Caucasian donors. General study findings and limits: The authors later linked a missense DCLRE1C variant to TCR beta V- and J-gene trimming.

The PCR employed 60 Vbeta primers together with 13 Jbeta primers. The method was immunoSEQ multiplex PCR; TCRdb's version includes in-frame clones alone and lacks a portion of them. The repertoire holds 95,000 to 100,000 clones, with about 83% as singletons. Healthy people donating bone marrow made up the donors. Turning to this clone: Its target is unknown.

This CDR3 is 14 amino acids long. The junction had 6 bases not matched to a gene; V was cut back by 6 bases and J by 2 bases. CDR1 is MNHEY and CDR2 is SVGAGI in the germline V gene. Sequenced: PBMCs. The chain couples TRBV6-5 to TRBJ1-1; 7 bases match TRBD1. The clonotype was recovered from a female donor in good health and CMV-seropositive. CDR3: CASRPTGPNTEAFF. The CDR3 bases are TGTGCCAGCAGACCGACAGGGCCCAACACTGAAGCTTTCTTT.